This TCR beta chain was documented in a study of cytomegalovirus exposure and HLA in healthy donors. A multiplex PCR was run with 60 Vbeta primers and 13 Jbeta primers. Data came from immunoSEQ multiplex PCR; TCRdb stores just in-frame clones and leaves some out. In the table there are 100,000 or so clones, about 79% of which are singletons. V lost 1 base to trimming and J lost 2 bases, with 8 bases between them. Per germline, CDR1 SGHVS and CDR2 FQNEAQ. CDR3 size: 15 residues. The sequenced material came from PBMCs. The sequence was collected from a female donor in good health and CMV-seropositive. The chain carries TRBV7-8 and TRBJ2-2, with D maybe TRBD1 (6 bases). For the CDR3, the DNA is TGTGCCAGCAGCTTAGGAGGGGGAAACACCGGGGAGCTGTTTTTT. Its translation is CASSLGGGNTGELFF.